Shown below are 21 T cell receptor beta chains from a single sample sequenced in a study of cytomegalovirus exposure and HLA in healthy donors. PCR primers comprised 60 Vbeta and 13 Jbeta primers. The assay was immunoSEQ multiplex PCR, and TCRdb's table has in-frame clones only and misses some. The repertoire holds some 120,000 clones, with 55% to 75% as singletons. The specimen sequenced was PBMCs. The receptors derive from a man in his thirties or forties in good health and CMV-seronegative.

This rearrangement joins TRBV4-2 to TRBJ2-1; 9 bases are shared with TRBD2. The CDR3 totals 18 residues. Germline-derived CDR1 and CDR2 are LGHNA and YNFKEQ. V was pared by 0 bases and J by 0 bases, with 6 bases of the junction left unmatched. CDR3: CASSQDIAGAFSYNEQFF. The DNA of the CDR3 is TGTGCCAGCAGCCAAGATATAGCGGGGGCCTTCTCCTACAATGAGCAGTTCTTC.

The V call is TRBV19, the J call TRBJ1-5; 7 positions match TRBD1. Germline loops: CDR1 LNHDA, CDR2 SQIVND (reference sequence). J gave up 2 bases and V 7 bases, and 8 bases lay outside the gene matches. The CDR3 covers 15 residues. CDR3 loop: CASTTRQGGNQPQHF. As DNA, the CDR3 is TGTGCCAGTACCACTAGACAGGGTGGCAATCAGCCCCAGCATTTT.

The chain carries TRBV6-6 and TRBJ2-3; possibly TRBD1 for D (6 bases). In germline, CDR1 is MNHNY, CDR2 SVGAGI (reference sequence). This CDR3 is built from 13 residues. V lost 3 bases, J lost 3 bases, and 7 bases lay in between. The CDR3, as DNA: TGTGCCAGCAGTTATACAGGGACAGATACGCAGTATTTT. Amino acids: CASSYTGTDTQYF.

The J gene is TRBJ2-3, the V gene TRBV2, with D perhaps matching TRBD1 (5 bases). Trimming removed 3 bases from V and 2 bases from J, with 9 bases in between. In germline, CDR1 is SNHLY, CDR2 FYNNEI. This CDR3 region has 14 residues. The CDR3 protein is CASSDDSYTDTQYF. The CDR3 DNA follows: TGTGCCAGCAGTGACGACAGTTACACAGATACGCAGTATTTT. The variable domain in full, with the rest retrieved from reference TRBV2 and TRBJ2-3, is EPEVTQTPSHQVTQMGQEVILRCVPISNHLYFYWYRQILGQKVEFLVSFYNNEISEKSEIFDDQFSVERPDGSNFTLKIRSTKLEDSAMYFCASSDDSYTDTQYFGPGTRLTVL.

Only a few counts were recorded for this clone. This rearrangement joins TRBV6-6 to TRBJ1-1, with a weak D call TRBD1 (5 bases). Germline V gene lookup returns CDR1 MNHNY and CDR2 SVGAGI (reference sequence). Trimming left V 0 bases short and J 4 bases short, with 12 bases between. This CDR3 is built from 15 residues. Written as DNA, the CDR3 is TGTGCCAGCAGTTACTCTCCAGGGTTGGGCACTGAAGCTTTCTTT. Translating gives CASSYSPGLGTEAFF.

V gene TRBV5-1 combines with J gene TRBJ2-7; the match to TRBD2 covers 14 bases. Losses at the gene ends were 4 bases for V and 4 bases for J; bases not matched to a gene: 7. Germline CDR1 reads SGHRS; CDR2 reads YFSETQ. CDR3 length equals 16 residues. The chain's CDR3 is CASSPPTSGGVYEQYF. The DNA of the CDR3 is TGCGCCAGCAGCCCGCCGACTAGCGGGGGGGTATACGAGCAGTACTTC.

The chain links TRBV18 to TRBJ1-2; 10 bases are a match to TRBD1. Germline V lookup: CDR1 KGHSH, CDR2 LQKENI. V was clipped by 2 bases and J by 5 bases; unmatched bases: 2. The CDR3 is made up of 14 amino acids. CDR3 protein: CASSPLGQGYGYTF. The CDR3 coding sequence is TGTGCCAGCTCACCATTGGGACAGGGGTATGGCTACACCTTC.

This clone turned up a few times. V usage is TRBV2 and J usage is TRBJ1-2; TRBD1 might be the D (5 bases). The CDR3 contains 14 residues. Trimming removed 1 base at V and 5 bases at J, with 11 bases between. Per the germline V gene, CDR1 is SNHLY and CDR2 is FYNNEI. CDR3 bases: TGTGCCAGCAGTGAAGGCGGGGGGGGGTATGGCTACACCTTC. This gives the protein CASSEGGGGYGYTF.

Only one count was recorded for this clone. This chain joins TRBV5-4 and TRBJ2-1; TRBD2 matches 9 bases. Germline CDR1 reads SGHNT; CDR2 reads YYREEE (reference sequence). The CDR3 consists of 18 residues. With 4 bases clipped from V and 3 bases from J, the junction kept 14 bases outside the gene matches. Here the CDR3 reads CASSPGGLATGFYNEQFF. CDR3 in DNA: TGTGCCAGCAGCCCGGGGGGACTAGCCACGGGTTTCTACAATGAGCAGTTCTTC.

This chain joins TRBV2 and TRBJ1-1; D might be TRBD1 (6 bases). V was shortened by 6 bases and J by 11 bases, with 13 bases between the two germline ends. Germline V lookup: CDR1 SNHLY, CDR2 FYNNEI. The CDR3 totals 11 residues. CDR3 amino acids: CASRAGGHAFF. In DNA, the CDR3 is TGTGCCAGCAGGGCGGGGGGGCACGCTTTCTTT.

The chain carries TRBV7-9 and TRBJ2-1; TRBD2 agrees at 8 bases. Germline V gene sequence: CDR1 SEHNR, CDR2 FQNEAQ (reference sequence). The J segment lost 4 bases and the V segment lost 5 bases, leaving 10 bases of the junction unmatched. CDR3 length: 16 residues. CDR3 in amino acids: CASSLKAGATYNEQFF. The CDR3 nucleotides are TGTGCCAGCAGCCTCAAAGCGGGGGCTACGTACAATGAGCAGTTCTTC.

This clone was seen a few times. The chain couples TRBV19 to TRBJ1-6, with D possibly TRBD1 on 5 matching bases. This CDR3 is 18 amino acids long. Trimming took 3 bases from V and 5 from J, leaving 20 bases between them. Per germline, CDR1 LNHDA and CDR2 SQIVND (reference sequence). The CDR3 loop is CASSILAGRTINNSPLHF. In DNA, the CDR3 is TGTGCCAGTAGTATTTTGGCAGGGAGGACGATAAATAATTCACCCCTCCACTTT.

CDR3 in amino acids: CATSGTSGGFEQYF. The CDR3 DNA reads TGTGCCACCTCCGGGACTAGCGGGGGCTTCGAGCAGTACTTC. This chain uses TRBV19 with TRBJ2-7; 14 bases agree with TRBD2. From germline, CDR1 is LNHDA and CDR2 SQIVND (reference sequence). CDR3 length: 14 amino acids. The V segment lost 10 bases and the J segment 6 bases; nucleotides outside the gene matches: 8.

J is TRBJ2-7 and V is TRBV7-8; TRBD1 matches at 10 bases. J lost 1 base, V lost 2 bases, and 8 bases had no gene match. The length of the CDR3 is 17 residues. Germline loops: CDR1 SGHVS, CDR2 FQNEAQ. In DNA form, the CDR3 reads TGTGCCAGCAGCTTACTGGGGGAGGGACAGGGGTCCTACGAGCAGTACTTC. This translates into CASSLLGEGQGSYEQYF.

The CDR3 DNA sequence: TGTGCCAGCAGCTCCCCCGGGACAGGGGTCACTGAAGCTTTCTTT. This encodes CASSSPGTGVTEAFF. This rearrangement joins TRBV11-2 to TRBJ1-1, with 10 bases matching TRBD1. V lost 4 bases to trimming and J lost 4 bases; unmatched junction nucleotides: 6. This CDR3 comprises 15 residues. Germline V gene lookup returns CDR1 SGHAT and CDR2 FQNNGV.

A few counts support this clone. The V call is TRBV6-4, the J call TRBJ2-1; TRBD2 might be the D (7 bases). CDR1 and CDR2 from the germline V gene are MRHNA and SNTAGT. There are 14 residues in the CDR3. Trimming shortened V by 3 bases and J by 2 bases, and 8 bases separated the two germline ends. The CDR3 region has the DNA TGTGCCAGCAGTGAAGGGGGGGCCTACAATGAGCAGTTCTTC. It codes for CASSEGGAYNEQFF.

This clone was recorded only once. The chain uses TRBV19 and TRBJ2-7; 9 nucleotides agree with TRBD1. CDR1 is LNHDA, CDR2 SQIVND, per germline (reference sequence). This CDR3 contains 15 residues. After removal of 5 bases from V and 3 bases from J, the junction contained 8 bases not matched to a gene. The CDR3 nucleotides are TGTGCCAGTAGTGGACCCGGGACAGGGCTCTACGAGCAGTACTTC. Translated: CASSGPGTGLYEQYF.

CDR3 region: CASSYSEGITYGYTF. The CDR3 bases are TGTGCCAGCAGTTACTCGGAGGGTATCACCTATGGCTACACCTTC. V usage is TRBV6-6 and J usage is TRBJ1-2; D is unresolved. Germline CDR1 is MNHNY and CDR2 is SVGAGI (reference sequence). This CDR3 is 15 amino acids long. The V end lost 0 bases, the J end lost 4 bases, and 12 bases lay between the germline ends.

This rearrangement joins TRBV4-1 to TRBJ2-1, with 8 bases identical to TRBD2. The junction had 2 bases not matched to a gene; V was cut back by 4 bases and J by 12 bases. The CDR3 is 11 residues long. Germline loops: CDR1 MGHRA, CDR2 YSYEKL. Here the CDR3 DNA reads TGCGCCAGCAGCCCGGGACTAGGGCAGTTCTTC. This encodes CASSPGLGQFF.

This clone appeared a few times. This chain connects TRBV13 to TRBJ2-2, with 14 bases that match TRBD2. CDR3 size: 16 residues. V was pared by 5 bases and J by 7 bases, with 6 bases of the junction left unmatched. Germline V gene lookup returns CDR1 PRHDT and CDR2 FYEKMQ (reference sequence). CDR3 region: CASSEGLAGESGELFF. CDR3 DNA sequence: TGTGCCAGCAGCGAGGGACTAGCGGGGGAAAGCGGGGAGCTGTTTTTT.

This chain uses TRBV6-6 with TRBJ1-2, with TRBD1 matching 8 bases. Germline V lookup: CDR1 MNHNY, CDR2 SVGAGI (reference sequence). The length of the CDR3 is 13 residues. Germline trimming cut 6 bases from V and 6 bases from J; bases unmatched to any gene: 6. CDR3 region: CASSRDRGNGYTF. DNA of the CDR3: TGTGCCAGCAGCCGAGACAGGGGAAATGGCTACACCTTC.